Presented here are 3 T cell receptor beta chains from one specimen sequenced in a study of T-cell memory formation after mild COVID-19 (dated by TCRdb to about 2021). The library was produced with 5' RACE. Sequencing instrument: Illumina NovaSeq 6000. TCRdb ran its own pipeline on the public reads, namely fastp trimming at Q25 and MiXCR clone calling, and kept in-frame beta chains. When rows share a CDR3 protein, they turn into one entry using the most common DNA and genes. The sample records nearly 110,000 distinct CDR3 sequences, roughly an eighth of which are singletons. Of the sample, 39% falls within the top ten clones. The sequencing input was PBMCs or a T cell subset sorted from them (not recorded which). Receptor source: a man aged 18-30 years who had mild COVID-19 (a few samples of this study predate the infection). The sample titles of this study are shuffled in the database, so cell type and time point are left out; the donor was told from shared clones.

This clonotype was detected only a few times. This chain connects TRBV4-1 to TRBJ1-1; D gene uncertain. The CDR3 is made up of 14 amino acids. From germline, CDR1 is MGHRA and CDR2 YSYEKL. V was clipped by 6 bases and J by 0 bases, with 11 bases between them. The CDR3 is CASSPTALNTEAFF. The CDR3, as DNA: TGCGCCAGCAGTCCAACAGCCTTGAACACTGAAGCTTTCTTT.

The genes are TRBV25-1 and TRBJ1-2, with D perhaps TRBD1 (6 bases). The length of the CDR3 is 16 residues. V was trimmed by 1 base and J by 4 bases, leaving 16 bases between them. The germline gives CDR1 MGHDK, CDR2 SYGVNS. For the CDR3, the DNA is TGTGCCAGCAGTGAATCCCCCTCGACAGGATTCTATGGCTACACCTTC. It is translated as CASSESPSTGFYGYTF.

CDR3 coding DNA: TGTGCCAGCGAGATGCGGGACCGATCCTATGGCTACACCTTC. Amino acids: CASEMRDRSYGYTF. The genes are TRBV2 and TRBJ1-2; D may be TRBD1 (5 bases). CDR1 is SNHLY and CDR2 is FYNNEI in the germline V gene. The CDR3 totals 14 residues. V was trimmed by 8 bases and J by 4 bases, leaving 17 bases between them. Together with reference TRBV2 and TRBJ1-2, the CDR3 gives the full variable domain: EPEVTQTPSHQVTQMGQEVILRCVPISNHLYFYWYRQILGQKVEFLVSFYNNEISEKSEIFDDQFSVERPDGSNFTLKIRSTKLEDSAMYFCASEMRDRSYGYTFGSGTRLTVV.